Described below is a single T cell receptor (beta chain) sequence and its context. Its specificity is unknown. Clones were sequenced by immunoSEQ multiplex PCR, and TCRdb holds only the in-frame ones, with some missing. The sample carries 150,000 or so clones, less than 90% recorded once. This entry belongs to a study of radiation and T cells in renal cell carcinoma. The study, taken as a whole, reports: No pretreatment tumor biopsies were available for baseline clonotypes. Top tumor clonotypes rose in blood 2 weeks post-radiation, then contracted.

Time point here: baseline pretreatment blood. The treatment denotes: 15 Gy SBRT to primary tumor, nephrectomy 4 weeks later. This CDR3 contains 16 residues. V dropped 0 bases and J dropped 2; count of bases not matched to a gene: 2. The germline CDR1 and CDR2 sequences are SGDLS and YYNGEE. Sequencing used blood, obtained from a patient whose treatment included radiotherapy and nephrectomy. The sequence derives from a woman aged 70-85 years with renal cell carcinoma. V usage is TRBV9 and J usage is TRBJ2-2, with TRBD1 matching 9 bases. The CDR3 loop is CASSVEDRGNTGELFF. CDR3 coding DNA: TGTGCCAGCAGCGTAGAGGACAGGGGAAACACCGGGGAGCTGTTTTTT.